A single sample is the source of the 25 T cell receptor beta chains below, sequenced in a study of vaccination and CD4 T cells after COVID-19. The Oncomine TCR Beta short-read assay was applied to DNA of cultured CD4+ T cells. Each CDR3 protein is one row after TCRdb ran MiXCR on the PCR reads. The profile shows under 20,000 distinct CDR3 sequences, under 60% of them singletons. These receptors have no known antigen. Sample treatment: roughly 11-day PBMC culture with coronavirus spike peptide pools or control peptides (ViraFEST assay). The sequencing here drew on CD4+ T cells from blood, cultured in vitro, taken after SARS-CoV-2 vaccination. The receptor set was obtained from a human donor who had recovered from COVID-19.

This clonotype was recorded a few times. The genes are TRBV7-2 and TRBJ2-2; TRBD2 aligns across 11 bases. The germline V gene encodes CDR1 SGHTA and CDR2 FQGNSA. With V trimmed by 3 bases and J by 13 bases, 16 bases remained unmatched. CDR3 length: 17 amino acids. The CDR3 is CASSFRKPGLADVGLFF. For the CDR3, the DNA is TGTGCCAGCAGCTTCCGAAAACCGGGACTAGCGGACGTGGGGCTGTTTTTT. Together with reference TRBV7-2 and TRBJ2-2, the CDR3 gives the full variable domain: GAGVSQSPSNKVTEKGKDVELRCDPISGHTALYWYRQSLGQGLEFLIYFQGNSAPDKSGLPSDRFSAERTGGSVSTLTIQRTQQEDSAVYLCASSFRKPGLADVGLFFGEGSRLTVL.

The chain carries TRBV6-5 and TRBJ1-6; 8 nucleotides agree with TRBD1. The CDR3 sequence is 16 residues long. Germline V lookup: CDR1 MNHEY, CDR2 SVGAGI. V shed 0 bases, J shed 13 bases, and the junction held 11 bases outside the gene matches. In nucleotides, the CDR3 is TGTGCCAGCAGTTACTCGAAAGGGGCAGGGGGCTCCCCCCTCCACTTT. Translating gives CASSYSKGAGGSPLHF.

As DNA, the CDR3 is TGTGCCAGCAGACGAGACTGGAGCTCCTACGAGCAGTACTTC. It is translated as CASRRDWSSYEQYF. The gene calls are TRBV6-1 and TRBJ2-7, with no clear D. V shed 6 bases and J shed 0 bases, with 12 bases lying between them. This CDR3 is built from 14 residues. Per germline, CDR1 MNHNS and CDR2 SASEGT.

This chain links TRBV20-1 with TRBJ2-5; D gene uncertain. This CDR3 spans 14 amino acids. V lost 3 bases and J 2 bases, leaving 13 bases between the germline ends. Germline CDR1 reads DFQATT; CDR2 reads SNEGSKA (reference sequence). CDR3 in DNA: TGCAGTGCTAGGGAGCCGGGTCCTCAAGAGACCCAGTACTTC. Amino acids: CSAREPGPQETQYF.

DNA of the CDR3: TGTGCCAGTAGTCCAATCGGGGAGACCCAGTACTTC. This encodes CASSPIGETQYF. V gene TRBV19 combines with J gene TRBJ2-5; no reliable D call. This CDR3 has 12 residues. V lost 5 bases and J 5 bases, leaving 9 bases between the germline ends. CDR1 and CDR2 from the germline V gene are LNHDA and SQIVND (reference sequence).

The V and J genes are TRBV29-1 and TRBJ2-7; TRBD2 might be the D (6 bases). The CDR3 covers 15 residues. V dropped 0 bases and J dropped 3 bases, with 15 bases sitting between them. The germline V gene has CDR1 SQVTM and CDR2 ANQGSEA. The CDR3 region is CSVEDLRGGNYEQYF. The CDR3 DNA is TGCAGCGTTGAAGACCTGAGGGGAGGAAACTACGAGCAGTACTTC.

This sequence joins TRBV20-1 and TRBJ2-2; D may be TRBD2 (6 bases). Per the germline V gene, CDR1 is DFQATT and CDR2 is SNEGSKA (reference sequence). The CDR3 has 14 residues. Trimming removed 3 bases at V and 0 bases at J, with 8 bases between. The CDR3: CSARGGTNTGELFF. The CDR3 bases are TGCAGTGCTAGGGGCGGGACGAACACCGGGGAGCTGTTTTTT.

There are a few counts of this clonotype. CDR3 sequence (DNA): TGTGCCAGCAGGCCCGGGGGGACCGGGGAGCTGTTTTTT. Its translation: CASRPGGTGELFF. This chain connects TRBV7-3 to TRBJ2-2; TRBD2 matches 7 bases. Germline lookup yields CDR1 SGHTA and CDR2 FQGTGA. The length of the CDR3 is 13 residues. Unmatched junction bases numbered 3, after V lost 6 bases and J lost 5 bases. Combining the CDR3 with reference TRBV7-3 and TRBJ2-2 gives the whole variable domain GAGVSQTPSNKVTEKGKYVELRCDPISGHTALYWYRQSLGQGPEFLIYFQGTGAADDSGLPNDRFFAVRPEGSVSTLKIQRTERGDSAVYLCASRPGGTGELFFGEGSRLTVL.

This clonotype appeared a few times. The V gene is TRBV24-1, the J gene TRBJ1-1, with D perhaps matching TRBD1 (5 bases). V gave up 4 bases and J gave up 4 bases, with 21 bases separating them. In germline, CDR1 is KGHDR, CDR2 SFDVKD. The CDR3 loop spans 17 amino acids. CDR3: CATSEDDSFLWVTEAFF. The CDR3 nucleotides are TGTGCCACCAGTGAAGACGACAGTTTCCTATGGGTCACTGAAGCTTTCTTT.

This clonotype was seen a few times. This CDR3 reads CASSYTVGTEAFF. CDR3 coding DNA: TGTGCCAGCAGTTATACGGTGGGCACTGAAGCTTTCTTT. The V and J genes are TRBV6-5 and TRBJ1-1; D not resolved. Germline lookup yields CDR1 MNHEY and CDR2 SVGAGI. This CDR3 has 13 residues. Deletions cut 3 bases from V and 4 bases from J, with 9 bases between.

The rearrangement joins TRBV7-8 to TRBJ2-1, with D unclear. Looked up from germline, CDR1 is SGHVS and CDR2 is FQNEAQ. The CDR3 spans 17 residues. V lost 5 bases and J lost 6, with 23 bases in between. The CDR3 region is CASSLTLPATEFNEQFF. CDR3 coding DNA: TGTGCCAGCAGCCTTACTCTCCCAGCCACGGAATTCAATGAGCAGTTCTTC.

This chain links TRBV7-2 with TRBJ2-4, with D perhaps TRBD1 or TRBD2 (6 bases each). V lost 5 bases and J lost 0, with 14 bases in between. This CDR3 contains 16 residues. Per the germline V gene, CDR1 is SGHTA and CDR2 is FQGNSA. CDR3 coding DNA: TGTGCCAGCAGCCCTTTCAGGGGACTAGCCAAAAACATTCAGTACTTC. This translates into CASSPFRGLAKNIQYF. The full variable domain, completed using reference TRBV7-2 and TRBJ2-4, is GAGVSQSPSNKVTEKGKDVELRCDPISGHTALYWYRQSLGQGLEFLIYFQGNSAPDKSGLPSDRFSAERTGGSVSTLTIQRTQQEDSAVYLCASSPFRGLAKNIQYFGAGTRLSVL.

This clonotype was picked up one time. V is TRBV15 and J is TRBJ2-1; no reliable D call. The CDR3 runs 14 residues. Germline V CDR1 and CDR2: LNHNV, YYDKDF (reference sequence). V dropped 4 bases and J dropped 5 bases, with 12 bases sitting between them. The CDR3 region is CATSNLGPNNEQFF. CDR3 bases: TGTGCCACCAGCAACCTCGGACCAAACAATGAGCAGTTCTTC.

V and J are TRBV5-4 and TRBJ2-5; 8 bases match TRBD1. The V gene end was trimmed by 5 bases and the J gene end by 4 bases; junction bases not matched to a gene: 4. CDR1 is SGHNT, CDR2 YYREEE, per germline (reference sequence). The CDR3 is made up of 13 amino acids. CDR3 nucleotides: TGTGCCAGCAGGGCACAGGGGGGAGAGACCCAGTACTTC. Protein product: CASRAQGGETQYF.

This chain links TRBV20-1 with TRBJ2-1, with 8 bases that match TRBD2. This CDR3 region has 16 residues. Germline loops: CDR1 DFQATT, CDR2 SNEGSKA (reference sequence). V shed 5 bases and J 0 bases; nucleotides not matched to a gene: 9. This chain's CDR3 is CSAVFVSGGSYNEQFF. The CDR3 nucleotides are TGCAGTGCTGTATTCGTAAGCGGGGGCTCCTACAATGAGCAGTTCTTC.

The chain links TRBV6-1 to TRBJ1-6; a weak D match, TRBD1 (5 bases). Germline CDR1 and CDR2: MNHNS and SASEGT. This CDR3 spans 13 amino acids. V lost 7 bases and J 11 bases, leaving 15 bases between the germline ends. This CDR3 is CASTNQRGAPLHF. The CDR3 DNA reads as TGTGCCAGCACTAACCAACGGGGGGCACCCCTCCACTTT.

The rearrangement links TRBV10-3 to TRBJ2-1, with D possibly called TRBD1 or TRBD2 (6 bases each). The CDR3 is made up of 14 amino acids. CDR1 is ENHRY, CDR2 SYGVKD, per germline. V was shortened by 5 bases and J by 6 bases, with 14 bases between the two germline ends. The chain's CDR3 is CAISFGGAGNEQFF. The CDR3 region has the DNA TGTGCCATCAGTTTCGGGGGCGCGGGCAATGAGCAGTTCTTC.

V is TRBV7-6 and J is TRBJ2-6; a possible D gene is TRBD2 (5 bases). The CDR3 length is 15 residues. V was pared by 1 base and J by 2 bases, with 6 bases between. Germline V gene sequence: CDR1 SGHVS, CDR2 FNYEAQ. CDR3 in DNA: TGTGCCAGCAGCTTAGGGGGAGCTGGGGCCAACGTCCTGACTTTC. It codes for CASSLGGAGANVLTF.

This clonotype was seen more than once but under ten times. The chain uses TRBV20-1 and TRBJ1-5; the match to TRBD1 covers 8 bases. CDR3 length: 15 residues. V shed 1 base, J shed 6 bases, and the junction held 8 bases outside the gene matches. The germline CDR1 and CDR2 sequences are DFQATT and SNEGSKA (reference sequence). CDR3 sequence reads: CSARADGQGVQPQHF. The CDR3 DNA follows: TGCAGTGCTAGAGCCGACGGACAGGGAGTTCAGCCCCAGCATTTT.

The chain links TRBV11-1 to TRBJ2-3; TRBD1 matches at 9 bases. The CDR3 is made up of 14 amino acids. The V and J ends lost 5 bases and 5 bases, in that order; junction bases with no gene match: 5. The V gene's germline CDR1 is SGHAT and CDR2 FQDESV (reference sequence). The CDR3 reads CASSPRTGEDTQYF. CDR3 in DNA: TGTGCCAGCAGCCCAAGGACAGGGGAAGATACGCAGTATTTT.

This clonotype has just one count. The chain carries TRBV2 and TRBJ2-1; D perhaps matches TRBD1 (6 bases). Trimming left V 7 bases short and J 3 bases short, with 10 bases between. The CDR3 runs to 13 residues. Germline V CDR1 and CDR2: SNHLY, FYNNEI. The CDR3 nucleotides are TGTGCCAGCAATAAGGACAGCTACAATGAGCAGTTCTTC. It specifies CASNKDSYNEQFF.

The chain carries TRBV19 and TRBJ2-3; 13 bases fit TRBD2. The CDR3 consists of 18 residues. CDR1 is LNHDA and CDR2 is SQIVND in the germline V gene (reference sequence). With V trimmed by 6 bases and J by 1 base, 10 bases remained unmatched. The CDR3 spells CASSLLAGGGIGTDTQYF. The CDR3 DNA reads TGTGCCAGTAGCCTACTAGCGGGAGGGGGAATCGGCACAGATACGCAGTATTTT.

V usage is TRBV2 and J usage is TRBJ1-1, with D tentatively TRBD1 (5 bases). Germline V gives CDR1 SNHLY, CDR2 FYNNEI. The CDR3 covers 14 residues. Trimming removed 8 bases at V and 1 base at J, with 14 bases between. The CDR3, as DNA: TGTGCCAGCCGAAGAGCGACAGAGAACACTGAAGCTTTCTTT. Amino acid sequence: CASRRATENTEAFF.

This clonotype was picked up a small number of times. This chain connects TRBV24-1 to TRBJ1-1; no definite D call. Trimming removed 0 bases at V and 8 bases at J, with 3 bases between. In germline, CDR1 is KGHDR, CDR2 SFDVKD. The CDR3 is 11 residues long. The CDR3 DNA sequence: TGTGCCACCAGTGATTTGACGGAAGCTTTCTTT. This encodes CATSDLTEAFF.

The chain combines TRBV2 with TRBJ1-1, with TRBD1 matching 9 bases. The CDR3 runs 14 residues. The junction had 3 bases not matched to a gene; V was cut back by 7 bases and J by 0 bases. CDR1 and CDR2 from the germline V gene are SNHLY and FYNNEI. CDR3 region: CASTTGGVNTEAFF. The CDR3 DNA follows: TGTGCCAGCACCACAGGGGGCGTGAACACTGAAGCTTTCTTT.